These 13 T cell receptor beta chains share one sample of origin, sequenced in a study of blood T cell repertoires in COVID-19. Repertoires were generated with immunoSEQ multiplex PCR, while TCRdb's copy carries only in-frame clones and drops some. Here the sample spans around 65,000 clones, 60% to 80% being singletons. The sequencing input was peripheral blood. These receptors all stem from a human donor in a cohort sampled during active COVID-19.

The rearrangement links TRBV30 to TRBJ2-1; 10 nucleotides agree with TRBD2. V lost 4 bases to trimming and J lost 9 bases; unmatched junction nucleotides: 6. The CDR3 consists of 13 residues. Germline lookup yields CDR1 GTSNPN and CDR2 SVGIG (reference sequence). This chain's CDR3 is CAWTTSGRGEQFF. The CDR3 region has the DNA TGTGCCTGGACGACTAGCGGGCGAGGTGAGCAGTTCTTC.

The chain employs TRBV5-1 and TRBJ2-2, with D maybe TRBD1 (6 bases). Germline loops: CDR1 SGHRS, CDR2 YFSETQ. Trimming took 4 bases from V and 0 from J, leaving 10 bases between them. This CDR3 has 15 amino acids. In nucleotides, the CDR3 is TGCGCCAGCAGCACCGGACAGACGAACACCGGGGAGCTGTTTTTT. Its protein is CASSTGQTNTGELFF. Using reference TRBV5-1 and TRBJ2-2 for the parts outside the CDR3, the full variable domain is KAGVTQTPRYLIKTRGQQVTLSCSPISGHRSVSWYQQTPGQGLQFLFEYFSETQRNKGNFPGRFSGRQFSNSRSEMNVSTLELGDSALYLCASSTGQTNTGELFFGEGSRLTVL.

This clone was seen more than once but under ten times. The chain carries TRBV12-3 or TRBV12-4 and TRBJ2-1; D possibly corresponds to TRBD1 (6 bases). The CDR3 sequence is 13 residues long. Trimming took 8 bases from V and 5 from J, leaving 13 bases between them. CDR3 DNA: TGTGCCAGCGGACAGCTACTCAACAATGAGCAGTTCTTC. Its protein product is CASGQLLNNEQFF.

This rearrangement joins TRBV5-1 to TRBJ2-1, with 7 bases that match TRBD2. V shed 4 bases, J shed 0 bases, and the junction held 7 bases outside the gene matches. CDR1 and CDR2 (germline): SGHRS, YFSETQ. This CDR3 is built from 16 residues. The CDR3 sequence: CASSGGDYLSYNEQFF. The CDR3 DNA is TGCGCCAGCAGCGGGGGGGACTACCTCTCCTACAATGAGCAGTTCTTC.

By frequency in the sample, this clone is medium-sized. The chain has TRBV19 and TRBJ2-7; TRBD2 matches 9 bases. V lost 5 bases to trimming and J lost 3 bases; unmatched junction nucleotides: 5. The CDR3 runs 14 residues. Germline V lookup: CDR1 LNHDA, CDR2 SQIVND (reference sequence). CDR3 DNA sequence: TGTGCCAGTAGTCCAGCGGGAGGCTTCTACGAGCAGTACTTC. Protein product: CASSPAGGFYEQYF.

The V call is TRBV18, the J call TRBJ1-1; D uncertain. Germline V gives CDR1 KGHSH, CDR2 LQKENI. The CDR3 is made up of 14 amino acids. V lost 0 bases and J lost 0, with 5 bases in between. CDR3 sequence (DNA): TGTGCCAGCTCACCACCCCAGTTGAACACTGAAGCTTTCTTT. Protein sequence: CASSPPQLNTEAFF.

V and J are TRBV19 and TRBJ2-1; TRBD2 aligns across 10 bases. The germline V gene encodes CDR1 LNHDA and CDR2 SQIVND (reference sequence). Trimming cost V 1 base and J 2 bases; bases outside gene matches: 5. The CDR3 loop spans 17 amino acids. CDR3 in amino acids: CASSIVTSGAPYNEQFF. CDR3 in DNA: TGTGCCAGTAGTATAGTCACTAGCGGGGCCCCCTACAATGAGCAGTTCTTC.

The chain employs TRBV6-5 and TRBJ1-1; possibly TRBD1 for D (6 bases). The CDR3 loop spans 15 amino acids. Germline CDR1 MNHEY, CDR2 SVGAGI. V was clipped by 5 bases and J by 4 bases, with 17 bases between them. The CDR3 nucleotides read TGTGCCAGCAGTCCGCTGACAGGCGCGGGCACTGAAGCTTTCTTT. It specifies CASSPLTGAGTEAFF.

The V call is TRBV15, the J call TRBJ1-2; D possibly corresponds to TRBD1 (5 bases). Trimming shortened V by 1 base and J by 4 bases, and 13 bases separated the two germline ends. This CDR3 has 15 amino acids. Per the germline V gene, CDR1 is LNHNV and CDR2 is YYDKDF (reference sequence). The CDR3 nucleotides are TGTGCCACCAGCAGAGGCCAGGGTTGGATCTATGGCTACACCTTC. It specifies CATSRGQGWIYGYTF.

This chain connects TRBV9 to TRBJ2-7; D perhaps matches TRBD2 (5 bases). This CDR3 is 15 amino acids long. Germline CDR1 is SGDLS and CDR2 is YYNGEE. The V end was cut by 4 bases, the J end by 0 bases, with 14 bases between. As DNA, the CDR3 is TGTGCCAGCAGCCCCGCTGGCGGGTCCTCCTACGAGCAGTACTTC. Amino acid sequence: CASSPAGGSSYEQYF.

With respect to this clone: Other DNA sequences in the sample encode the same CDR3. J is TRBJ1-1 and V is TRBV28; D gene unclear. Trimming took 8 bases from V and 1 from J, leaving 5 bases between them. From germline, CDR1 is MDHEN and CDR2 SYDVKM. This CDR3 has 11 residues. CDR3 amino acids: CASSRNTEAFF. In DNA form, the CDR3 reads TGTGCCAGCTCTAGGAACACTGAAGCTTTCTTT.

The CDR3 coding sequence is TGTGCCAGCAGCTTAATACGGACTAGCGGGCTGAGCACAGATACGCAGTATTTT. This encodes CASSLIRTSGLSTDTQYF. The rearrangement links TRBV7-2 to TRBJ2-3; 11 bases align to TRBD2. The CDR3 sequence is 18 residues long. The germline V gene has CDR1 SGHTA and CDR2 FQGNSA. The V segment lost 2 bases and the J segment 0 bases; nucleotides outside the gene matches: 7.

V is TRBV5-6 and J is TRBJ1-4, with D possibly being TRBD1 (6 bases). CDR3 length: 14 residues. Germline lookup yields CDR1 SGHDT and CDR2 YYEEEE. V was clipped by 4 bases and J by 4 bases, with 11 bases between them. CDR3 in amino acids: CASSNGQYNEKLFF. Written as DNA, the CDR3 is TGTGCCAGCAGCAACGGACAGTATAATGAAAAACTGTTTTTT.